The 13 T cell receptor beta chains below all came from one sample that was sequenced in a study of T cells in narcolepsy. Assay: immunoSEQ multiplex PCR; the TCRdb copy retains only in-frame clones and omits some. The top ten hold more than 0.75% of the sample, which has about 29,000 clones, about 90% seen once. The specimen was memory (CD45RA-) CD4+ T cells from blood. These receptor sequences come from a human donor in good health.

The chain employs TRBV5-1 and TRBJ1-1; no definite D call. The CDR3 loop spans 17 amino acids. Germline V gene data show CDR1 as SGHRS and CDR2 as YFSETQ. V was cut by 0 bases and J by 0 bases, with 15 bases left in between. CDR3 nucleotides: TGCGCCAGCAGCTTGGGGAGCGGAGGCCATATGAACACTGAAGCTTTCTTT. Residues: CASSLGSGGHMNTEAFF.

The chain links TRBV4-1 to TRBJ1-4, with D tentatively TRBD1 (5 bases). Germline V gene sequence: CDR1 MGHRA, CDR2 YSYEKL. V was clipped by 1 base and J by 7 bases, with 13 bases between them. The CDR3 runs to 15 residues. The CDR3 sequence is CASSQGQDSREKLFF. The CDR3 DNA follows: TGCGCCAGCAGCCAAGGGCAAGACAGTCGTGAAAAACTGTTTTTT.

The rearrangement uses TRBV19 and TRBJ2-1, with no clear D. CDR1 and CDR2 from the germline V gene are LNHDA and SQIVND (reference sequence). Trimming shortened V by 2 bases and J by 4 bases, and 6 bases separated the two germline ends. The CDR3 contains 13 residues. The CDR3, as DNA: TGTGCCAGTAGTATAAGCAGGTACAATGAGCAGTTCTTC. It specifies CASSISRYNEQFF.

Notes on this clone: At one end, the junction sequence differs from germline, possibly due to a read error. The rearrangement uses TRBV19 and TRBJ2-1; 7 nucleotides line up with TRBD1. CDR1 and CDR2 (germline): LNHDA, SQIVND (reference sequence). The CDR3 has 14 residues. CDR3 DNA sequence: TGTGCCAGTAGGAACAGGGGTCGGGACAATGCGCAGTTCTTC. Translated, it gives CASRNRGRDNAQFF.

The genes are TRBV19 and TRBJ1-5; possible D gene TRBD1, 5 bases. Germline CDR1 reads LNHDA; CDR2 reads SQIVND (reference sequence). V lost 4 bases, J lost 0 bases, and 13 bases lay in between. This CDR3 comprises 16 residues. The DNA for the CDR3 is TGTGCCAGTAGTAAGGGAAGGGGATATAGCAATCAGCCCCAGCATTTT. It translates to CASSKGRGYSNQPQHF.

With respect to this clone: An end of the junction does not agree with germline; a read error may underlie this. The gene calls are TRBV25-1 and TRBJ2-5; possible D gene TRBD1, 6 bases. The CDR3 has 14 residues. Germline CDR1 MGHDK, CDR2 SYGVNS. The DNA of the CDR3 is TGTGCCAGCAGTTCCCGGACAGACCAAGAGGCCCAGTACTTC. Its protein is CASSSRTDQEAQYF.

This chain joins TRBV15 and TRBJ2-2; tentative D call: TRBD1 (6 bases). The V gene's germline CDR1 is LNHNV and CDR2 YYDKDF (reference sequence). Trimming shortened V by 9 bases and J by 5 bases, and 25 bases separated the two germline ends. The CDR3 runs 17 residues. CDR3 in DNA: TGTGCCACTAAAGCCGGGATTGTGGGGGCGCGGACCGGGGAGCTGTTTTTT. Its translation is CATKAGIVGARTGELFF.

V and J are TRBV6-1 and TRBJ1-1; a possible D gene is TRBD1 (5 bases). Trimming removed 5 bases from V and 2 bases from J, with 15 bases in between. This CDR3 region has 15 residues. The germline gives CDR1 MNHNS, CDR2 SASEGT. The CDR3 region is CASSPDSRHNTEAFF. CDR3 in DNA: TGTGCCAGCAGTCCCGACAGCCGACATAACACTGAAGCTTTCTTT.

The chain employs TRBV13 and TRBJ1-5, with 7 bases fitting TRBD1. The CDR3 extends over 15 amino acids. The V gene end was trimmed by 0 bases and the J gene end by 5 bases; junction bases not matched to a gene: 4. Germline V gives CDR1 PRHDT, CDR2 FYEKMQ (reference sequence). The CDR3 coding sequence is TGTGCCAGCAGCTTAGGTAGGGGGCACTATCAGCCCCAGCATTTT. It encodes CASSLGRGHYQPQHF.

In its sample, this clone was seen once. This sequence joins TRBV11-2 and TRBJ1-5; D not certain. Trimming shortened V by 0 bases and J by 0 bases, and 6 bases separated the two germline ends. The CDR3 extends over 15 amino acids. CDR1 is SGHAT and CDR2 is FQNNGV in the germline V gene. In nucleotides, the CDR3 is TGTGCCAGCAGCTTAGATCTGGGTAGCAATCAGCCCCAGCATTTT. Its translation: CASSLDLGSNQPQHF.

The chain recombines TRBV4-3 with TRBJ2-1; D is unresolved. This CDR3 region has 13 residues. The germline V and J ends were trimmed by 1 base and 6 bases, with 7 bases remaining between them. The germline gives CDR1 LGHNA, CDR2 YSLEER. The CDR3 loop is CASSQGIRNEQFF. In nucleotides, the CDR3 is TGCGCCAGCAGCCAAGGGATACGCAATGAGCAGTTCTTC.

The chain recombines TRBV5-1 with TRBJ1-4, with D possibly matching TRBD1 (5 bases). Germline loops: CDR1 SGHRS, CDR2 YFSETQ. Trimming removed 0 bases at V and 7 bases at J, with 16 bases between. The length of the CDR3 is 16 residues. The CDR3 region has the DNA TGCGCCAGCAGCTTGGATTACGGGGCGAGCAGTGAAAAACTGTTTTTT. Its translation is CASSLDYGASSEKLFF.

The chain recombines TRBV25-1 with TRBJ2-1, with D possibly being TRBD2 (5 bases). The length of the CDR3 is 15 residues. Germline values: CDR1 MGHDK, CDR2 SYGVNS. The germline V and J ends were trimmed by 3 bases and 5 bases, with 14 bases remaining between them. The CDR3 here is CASSESTKVHNEQFF. The CDR3 bases are TGTGCCAGCAGTGAGTCGACTAAGGTGCACAATGAGCAGTTCTTC.